The rows below give T cell receptor beta chains drawn from one sample of a study of T-cell memory formation after mild COVID-19. TCRdb processed the 5' RACE reads anew with MiXCR; each CDR3 protein has one entry. Here the sample spans 250,000 to 300,000 distinct CDR3 sequences, around 15% being singletons. Sequenced input: PBMCs or a T cell subset sorted from them (not recorded which). The receptors here all came from a man between 18 and 35 years old who had mild COVID-19 (a few samples of this study predate the infection). Cell type and time point are not known. The CDR3 runs from the conserved cysteine through the conserved F or W. A D gene is named only where the DNA matches it firmly. Size tells how often a clone was seen (once, few, many) or the class of an expanded clone, and some rows leave it out.

TRBJ1-1 many - TRBV29-1 CSVARMGTEAFF TGCAGCGTTGCACGGATGGGGACTGAAGCTTTCTTT
TRBJ1-4 - - TRBV20-1 CSAPTQGQTEKLFF TGCAGTGCTCCGACCCAAGGGCAGACTGAAAAACTGTTTTTT
TRBJ2-1 - TRBD1 TRBV24-1 CATSDTGQASSYNEQFF TGTGCCACCAGTGACACGGGACAGGCAAGCTCCTACAATGAGCAGTTCTTC
TRBJ2-1 - TRBD2 TRBV28 CASGPGLADEQFF TGTGCCAGCGGTCCGGGACTAGCGGATGAGCAGTTCTTC
TRBJ2-2 many - TRBV7-2 CASSLRMGLGTGELFF TGTGCCAGCAGCCTGCGTATGGGCCTGGGCACCGGGGAGCTGTTTTTT
TRBJ2-3 few TRBD1 TRBV20-1 CSASPGQGAADTQYF TGCAGTGCTAGCCCCGGACAGGGGGCTGCAGATACGCAGTATTTT
TRBJ2-1 few - TRBV6-5 CASSYGTGPWNEQFF TGTGCCAGCAGTTACGGTACAGGGCCCTGGAATGAGCAGTTCTTC
TRBJ2-1 - - TRBV5-4 CASSLRQGHNEQFF TGTGCCAGCAGCTTACGGCAGGGTCACAATGAGCAGTTCTTC
TRBJ1-2 few - TRBV7-6 CASSVEQNYGYTF TGTGCCAGCAGCGTAGAGCAAAACTATGGCTACACCTTC
TRBJ1-4 - - TRBV18 CASRLSVNEKLFF TGTGCCAGCCGATTAAGCGTTAATGAAAAACTGTTTTTT
TRBJ1-5 - - TRBV27 CASSRGGRGNQPQHF TGTGCCAGCAGCCGAGGGGGAAGAGGCAATCAGCCCCAGCATTTT
TRBJ1-5 few - TRBV15 CATSRDQNTGYANSNQPQHF TGTGCCACCAGCAGAGATCAGAATACAGGTTACGCAAATAGCAATCAGCCCCAGCATTTT
TRBJ2-5 few - TRBV10-3 CAISRTTRGETQYF TGTGCCATCAGCCGGACTACCCGGGGAGAGACCCAGTACTTC
TRBJ1-3 many TRBD1 TRBV20-1 CSAGQASGNTIYF TGCAGTGCAGGACAGGCATCTGGAAACACCATATATTTT
TRBJ1-2 - TRBD1 TRBV7-3 CASSMGTGGDGYTF TGTGCCAGCAGCATGGGGACAGGGGGAGATGGCTACACCTTC
TRBJ2-1 - TRBD2 TRBV6-2/TRBV6-3 CASKDGGAVNEQFF TGTGCCAGCAAAGACGGGGGGGCGGTCAATGAGCAGTTCTTC